The entry below gives a single T cell receptor beta chain sequence along with its context. The antigen is not known. The data derive from a study of Ad26.COV2.S vaccination and SARS-CoV-2 variants. The study's findings and limits: Total T cell responses, in the TCR breadth and depth analyses, may have been underestimated. After vaccination, substantial breadth of spike-specific CD8+ and CD4+ responses was reported.

Treatment defined: over 15 received Ad26.COV2.S at low or high dose, single or two shots; about five received placebo; per-sample allocation not given. Day 63 after the first vaccine or placebo injection was the time point for sampling. The germline gives CDR1 LGHNT, CDR2 FRNRAP. Trimming removed 1 base from V and 11 bases from J; junction bases left unmatched: 17. There are 17 residues in the CDR3. Only in-frame clones appear in the TCRdb table, and some are missing; sequencing was by immunoSEQ multiplex PCR. The sample yields a few hundred thousand clones, 80% to 90% seen once. The V and J genes are TRBV12-5 and TRBJ2-1; 7 nucleotides agree with TRBD2. The source material was peripheral blood, sampled in a trial of Ad26.COV2.S vaccine versus placebo. This sequence was found in a person aged 18 to 65 who received the Ad26.COV2.S COVID-19 vaccine or a placebo. CDR3 nucleotides: TGTGCTAGTGGTTTGGGGTCCGACTATGGGGGAGGGCTCCAGCAGTTCTTC. Translated, it gives CASGLGSDYGGGLQQFF.